This is a list of T cell receptor beta chains from one sample in a study of blood T cells in healthy people across ages. One entry per CDR3 protein results from TCRdb running MiXCR on the 5' RACE reads. The table shows some 1.5 million distinct CDR3 sequences, with less than 45% occurring only once. The source material was blood. Receptors were obtained from a young woman in good health. CDR3s include the opening cysteine and the closing phenylalanine or tryptophan. D genes are given only for firm matches. Not every row has a clone size; where given, it reads once, few, many or a size class.

clone_size | j_call | v_call | d_call | cdr3_aa | cdr3_nt
. | TRBJ2-1 | TRBV20-1 | TRBD1 | CSGPDRGGYNEQFF | TGCAGTGGCCCGGACAGGGGGGGATACAATGAGCAGTTCTTC
. | TRBJ2-5 | TRBV5-1 | . | CVSSRPRETQYF | TGCGTCAGCAGCCGTCCCAGAGAGACCCAGTACTTC
. | TRBJ2-2 | TRBV6-6 | TRBD1 | CASRPGTGVTGELFF | TGTGCCAGCAGACCCGGGACAGGGGTTACCGGGGAGCTGTTTTTT
. | TRBJ2-5 | TRBV11-2 | TRBD2 | CASSLFASGETQYF | TGTGCCAGCAGCTTGTTTGCTAGCGGGGAGACCCAGTACTTC
few | TRBJ2-1 | TRBV20-1 | TRBD2 | CSARVLAGGNEQFF | TGCAGTGCTAGAGTTCTAGCGGGAGGGAATGAGCAGTTCTTC
. | TRBJ2-1 | TRBV12-3/TRBV12-4 | . | CASRLGSSYNEQFF | TGTGCCAGCAGACTAGGGAGCTCCTACAATGAGCAGTTCTTC
. | TRBJ1-2 | TRBV7-2 | . | CASSSAILGEGYTF | TGTGCCAGCAGCTCAGCAATCCTCGGGGAGGGCTACACCTTC
. | TRBJ1-1 | TRBV12-3/TRBV12-4 | . | CASSFFGRTNTEAFF | TGTGCCAGCAGTTTTTTCGGCAGGACGAACACTGAAGCTTTCTTT
few | TRBJ2-4 | TRBV27 | . | CASSTPSGPNEQYF | TGTGCCAGCAGTACACCCTCCGGGCCAAATGAGCAGTACTTC
many | TRBJ2-1 | TRBV29-1 | TRBD2 | CSASGRDLEQFF | TGCAGCGCTAGCGGGAGGGACCTTGAGCAGTTCTTC
. | TRBJ2-1 | TRBV28 | . | CASTQGGAYNEQFF | TGTGCCAGCACCCAAGGGGGGGCCTACAATGAGCAGTTCTTC
. | TRBJ1-1 | TRBV6-1 | . | CASSEAGGRSGAFF | TGTGCCAGCAGTGAAGCAGGAGGACGTAGCGGCGCTTTCTTT
. | TRBJ2-3 | TRBV7-2 | . | CASSLGLRARRDTQYF | TGTGCCAGCAGCTTAGGGTTGCGGGCCCGAAGGGATACGCAGTATTTT
many | TRBJ2-5 | TRBV5-1 | TRBD2 | CASSGEGYTQETQYF | TGCGCCAGCAGCGGGGAGGGCTATACCCAAGAGACCCAGTACTTC
few | TRBJ2-1 | TRBV20-1 | . | CSAREHHNEQFF | TGCAGTGCTAGAGAGCACCACAATGAGCAGTTCTTC